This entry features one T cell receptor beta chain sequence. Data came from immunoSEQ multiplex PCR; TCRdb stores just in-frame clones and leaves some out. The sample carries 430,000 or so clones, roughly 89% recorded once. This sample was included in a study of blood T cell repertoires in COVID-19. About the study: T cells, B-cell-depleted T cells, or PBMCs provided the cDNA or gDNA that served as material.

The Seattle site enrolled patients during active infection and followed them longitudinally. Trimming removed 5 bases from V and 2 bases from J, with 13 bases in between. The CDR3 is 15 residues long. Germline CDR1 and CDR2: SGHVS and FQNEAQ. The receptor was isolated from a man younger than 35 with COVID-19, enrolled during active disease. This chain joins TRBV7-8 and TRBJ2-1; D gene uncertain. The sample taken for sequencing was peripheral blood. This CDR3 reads CASSPRSVTYNEQFF. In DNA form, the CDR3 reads TGTGCCAGCAGCCCCCGGTCGGTTACCTACAATGAGCAGTTCTTC.